These T cell receptor beta chains were read from a single sample in a study of blood T cell repertoires in COVID-19. The method was immunoSEQ multiplex PCR; TCRdb's version includes in-frame clones alone and lacks a portion of them. Of under 85,000 clones in the sample, roughly four fifths were seen once. Sequencing input: peripheral blood. These receptors were obtained from a human donor in a cohort sampled during active COVID-19. Each CDR3 is given with its conserved first and last residue. Fields, in order: CDR3 protein, CDR3 DNA, D gene, clone size, J gene, CDR3 length, V gene. D genes are given only for firm matches. Size is omitted from some rows. Given values are once, few, many or a class for expanded clones.

cdr3_aa: CASSSPRGQGISPLHF
cdr3_nt: TGTGCCAGCAGTTCCCCCCGGGGACAGGGTATTTCACCCCTCCACTTT
d_call: TRBD1
clone_size: -
j_call: TRBJ1-6
cdr3_length: 16
v_call: TRBV27

cdr3_aa: CASSPTGIRSNQPQHF
cdr3_nt: TGTGCCAGCAGCCCGACGGGAATCAGGAGCAATCAGCCCCAGCATTTT
d_call: -
clone_size: -
j_call: TRBJ1-5
cdr3_length: 16
v_call: TRBV7-2

cdr3_aa: CASSDINTDTQYF
cdr3_nt: TGTGCCAGCAGTGACATAAACACAGATACGCAGTATTTT
d_call: -
clone_size: -
j_call: TRBJ2-3
cdr3_length: 13
v_call: TRBV3-1/TRBV3-2

cdr3_aa: CASSYDGRGNSPLHF
cdr3_nt: TGTGCCAGCAGTTACGATGGCAGAGGAAATTCACCCCTCCACTTT
d_call: -
clone_size: once
j_call: TRBJ1-6
cdr3_length: 15
v_call: TRBV6-5

cdr3_aa: CAISGGNQPQHF
cdr3_nt: TGTGCCATCAGTGGCGGGAATCAGCCCCAGCATTTT
d_call: -
clone_size: -
j_call: TRBJ1-5
cdr3_length: 12
v_call: TRBV10-3

cdr3_aa: CATSDRTGMELFF
cdr3_nt: TGTGCCACCAGTGATCGGACAGGGATGGAGCTGTTTTTT
d_call: TRBD1
clone_size: -
j_call: TRBJ2-2
cdr3_length: 13
v_call: TRBV24-1

cdr3_aa: CASSSHSKGADEQYF
cdr3_nt: TGCGCCAGCAGCTCTCATAGTAAGGGAGCGGACGAGCAGTACTTC
d_call: -
clone_size: -
j_call: TRBJ2-7
cdr3_length: 15
v_call: TRBV5-1

cdr3_aa: CASTLGAPIQQDTQYF
cdr3_nt: TGCGCCAGTACCCTGGGGGCCCCGATACAACAAGATACGCAGTATTTT
d_call: -
clone_size: -
j_call: TRBJ2-3
cdr3_length: 16
v_call: TRBV5-1

cdr3_aa: CASSPPGQGVNYGYTF
cdr3_nt: TGTGCCAGCAGCCCTCCGGGTCAGGGGGTGAACTATGGCTACACCTTC
d_call: TRBD1
clone_size: -
j_call: TRBJ1-2
cdr3_length: 16
v_call: TRBV5-4

cdr3_aa: CASSPDWTYEQYF
cdr3_nt: TGTGCCAGTAGCCCGGACTGGACCTACGAGCAGTACTTC
d_call: -
clone_size: once
j_call: TRBJ2-7
cdr3_length: 13
v_call: TRBV19